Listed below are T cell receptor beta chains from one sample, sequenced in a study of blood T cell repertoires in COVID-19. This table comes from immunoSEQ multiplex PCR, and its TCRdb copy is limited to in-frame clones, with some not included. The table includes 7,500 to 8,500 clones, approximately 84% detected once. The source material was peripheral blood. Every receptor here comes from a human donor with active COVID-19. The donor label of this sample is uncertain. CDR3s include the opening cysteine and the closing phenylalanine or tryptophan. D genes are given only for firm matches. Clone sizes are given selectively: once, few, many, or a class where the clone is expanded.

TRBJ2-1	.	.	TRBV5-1	CASSSRSEWLFF	TGCGCCAGCAGCTCCAGGTCCGAATGGTTGTTCTTC
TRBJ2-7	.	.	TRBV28	CASSLGLSYEQYF	TGTGCCAGCAGTTTAGGACTCTCCTACGAGCAGTACTTC
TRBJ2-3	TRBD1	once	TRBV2	CASSERVQGGTDTQYF	TGTGCCAGCAGTGAGAGGGTCCAGGGGGGCACAGATACGCAGTATTTT
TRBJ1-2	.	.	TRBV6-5	CASRLLYGYTF	TGTGCCAGCAGACTTCTCTATGGCTACACCTTC
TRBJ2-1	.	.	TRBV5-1	CASSFYRDNEQFF	TGCGCCAGCAGCTTTTACAGGGACAATGAGCAGTTCTTC
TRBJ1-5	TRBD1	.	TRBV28	CASTRDRVSNQPQHF	TGTGCCAGCACTAGGGACAGGGTAAGCAATCAGCCCCAGCATTTT
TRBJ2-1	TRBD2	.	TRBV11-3	CASSPQSPTSAFYNEQFF	TGTGCCAGCAGCCCCCAGTCCCCGACTAGCGCTTTTTACAATGAGCAGTTCTTC
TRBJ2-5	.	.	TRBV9	CASSVEEGAGETQYF	TGTGCCAGCAGCGTAGAGGAGGGAGCCGGCGAGACCCAGTACTTC
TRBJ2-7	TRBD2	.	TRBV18	CASSPGLAGEISYEQYF	TGTGCCAGCTCACCGGGACTAGCGGGAGAAATTTCCTACGAGCAGTACTTC
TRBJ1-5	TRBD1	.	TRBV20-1	CSASTGQYSNQPQHF	TGCAGTGCTAGTACGGGACAGTATAGCAATCAGCCCCAGCATTTT
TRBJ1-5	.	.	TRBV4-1	CASSLSGDYSNQPQHF	TGCGCCAGCAGCCTTTCCGGGGATTATAGCAATCAGCCCCAGCATTTT
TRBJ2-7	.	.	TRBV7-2	CASSQQDYEQYF	TGTGCCAGCAGCCAACAAGACTACGAGCAGTACTTC
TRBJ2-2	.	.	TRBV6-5	CATRPQGNTGELFF	TGTGCCACCCGCCCGCAGGGAAACACCGGGGAGCTGTTTTTT
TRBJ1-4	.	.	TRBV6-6	CASSTAGATEKLFF	TGTGCCAGCAGTACTGCGGGGGCCACGGAAAAACTGTTTTTT